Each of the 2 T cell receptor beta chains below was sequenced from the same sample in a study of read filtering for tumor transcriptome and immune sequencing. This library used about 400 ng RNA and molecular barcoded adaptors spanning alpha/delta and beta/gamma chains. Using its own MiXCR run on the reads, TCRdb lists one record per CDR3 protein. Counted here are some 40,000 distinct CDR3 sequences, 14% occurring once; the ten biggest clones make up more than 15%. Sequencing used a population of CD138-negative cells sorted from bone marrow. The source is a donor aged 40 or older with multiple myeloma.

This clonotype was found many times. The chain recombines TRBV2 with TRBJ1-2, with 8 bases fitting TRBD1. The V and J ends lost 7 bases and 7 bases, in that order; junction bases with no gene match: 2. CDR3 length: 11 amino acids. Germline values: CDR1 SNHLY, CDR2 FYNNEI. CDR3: CASTGQGGYTF. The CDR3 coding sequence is TGTGCCAGCACTGGACAGGGTGGCTACACCTTC.

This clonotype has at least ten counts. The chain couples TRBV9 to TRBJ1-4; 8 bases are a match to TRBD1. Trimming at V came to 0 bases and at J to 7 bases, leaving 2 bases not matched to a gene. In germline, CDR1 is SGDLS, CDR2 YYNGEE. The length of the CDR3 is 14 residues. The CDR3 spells CASSVGTGFEKLFF. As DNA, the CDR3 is TGTGCCAGCAGCGTAGGGACAGGGTTTGAAAAACTGTTTTTT.